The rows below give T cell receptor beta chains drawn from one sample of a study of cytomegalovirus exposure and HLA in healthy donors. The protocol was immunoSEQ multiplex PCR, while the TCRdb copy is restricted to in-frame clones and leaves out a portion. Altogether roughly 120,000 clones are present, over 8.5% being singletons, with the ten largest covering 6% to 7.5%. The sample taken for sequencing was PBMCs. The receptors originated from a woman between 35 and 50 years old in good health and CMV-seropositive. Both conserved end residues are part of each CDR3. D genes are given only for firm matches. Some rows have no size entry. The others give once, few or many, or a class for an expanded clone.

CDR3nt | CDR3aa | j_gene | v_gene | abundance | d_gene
TGTGCCAGCAGCATTAATCAGCCCCAGCATTTT | CASSINQPQHF | TRBJ1-5 | TRBV2 | . | .
TGCAGCGTTGGTGACCCCAACTACGAGCAGTGCTTC | CSVGDPNYEQCF | TRBJ2-7 | TRBV29-1 | few | .
TGTGCCAGCAGACAACAGGGGGCTTTGGATGAGCAGTTCTTC | CASRQQGALDEQFF | TRBJ2-1 | TRBV6-5 | . | TRBD1
TGTGCCAGCAGCCCGAGCGGGATTCGGTTGAACACTGAAGCTTTCTTT | CASSPSGIRLNTEAFF | TRBJ1-1 | TRBV9 | . | .
TGTGCCAGCAGAGACAGGGTCAATGAGCAGTTCTTC | CASRDRVNEQFF | TRBJ2-1 | TRBV2 | few | TRBD1
TGTGCCAGCAGCTTAGTTGGGGGCGTCACAGATACGCAGTATTTT | CASSLVGGVTDTQYF | TRBJ2-3 | TRBV7-8 | few | .
TGCAGCGCCCTCACAGGGTCTAACTATGGCTACACCTTC | CSALTGSNYGYTF | TRBJ1-2 | TRBV29-1 | few | .
TGCGCCAGCAGCCAGCTTGACAGGGGCCACAATGAGCAGTTCTTC | CASSQLDRGHNEQFF | TRBJ2-1 | TRBV4-1 | . | TRBD1
TGTGCCAGCAGCTGGGACAGGCGCTACGAGCAGTACTTC | CASSWDRRYEQYF | TRBJ2-7 | TRBV11-2 | few | TRBD1
TGTGCCAGCTCCCCCGGGAAAGGGAAAACTGAAGCTTTCTTT | CASSPGKGKTEAFF | TRBJ1-1 | TRBV18 | . | .
TGCAGTGCTAGGGGGGACAGGCCGGATTGCTTT | CSARGDRPDCF | TRBJ1-1 | TRBV20-1 | . | TRBD1
TGCGGCACCGAACAGGGACCAGATGGCTACACCTTC | CGTEQGPDGYTF | TRBJ1-2 | TRBV7-6 | . | .
TGTGCCAGCAGCACGAGACTAGCGGGGATAACAGATACGCAGTATTTT | CASSTRLAGITDTQYF | TRBJ2-3 | TRBV14 | . | TRBD2
TGCGCCACCCAAAGAAGCGGGGGGAACTCAGATACGCAGTATTTT | CATQRSGGNSDTQYF | TRBJ2-3 | TRBV5-1 | . | TRBD2
TGTGCCAGCAGCCGTATCCCAGGGGGCTGGGGCTACACCTTC | CASSRIPGGWGYTF | TRBJ1-2 | TRBV28 | few | TRBD1
TGTGCCAGCAGCTTAGGAGGGGGGGCCCTCCACTTT | CASSLGGGALHF | TRBJ1-6 | TRBV7-8 | . | .
TGCAGCGCTGGTTGGGGTGGGACAGGACAGCCCCAGCATTTT | CSAGWGGTGQPQHF | TRBJ1-5 | TRBV29-1 | . | TRBD1
TGTGCCAGCAGTTTTTGGGAGGCCGGGACGGGGAACACTGAAGCTTTCTTT | CASSFWEAGTGNTEAFF | TRBJ1-1 | TRBV28 | few | .
TGTGCCAGCAGTTTGTCAGGGTATGGCTACACCTTC | CASSLSGYGYTF | TRBJ1-2 | TRBV28 | . | .
TGTGCCAGCAGTGAATGGGACAGGAACACTGAAGCTTTCTTT | CASSEWDRNTEAFF | TRBJ1-1 | TRBV6-1 | few | TRBD1
TGTGCCAGCAGTTACTCGGAGGGGAGCACTGAAGCTTTCTTT | CASSYSEGSTEAFF | TRBJ1-1 | TRBV6-6 | few | .
TGTGCCATCAGTGACGCTAGGAGCTCCTACAATGAGCAGTTCTTC | CAISDARSSYNEQFF | TRBJ2-1 | TRBV10-3 | few | .
TGTGCCTGGAGTGTCCTGACGGAGGCCTACGAGCAGTACTTC | CAWSVLTEAYEQYF | TRBJ2-7 | TRBV30 | few | .
TGTGCCAGCAGCTTAACCCCCGGGACAGTTCTTTCACCCCTCCACTTT | CASSLTPGTVLSPLHF | TRBJ1-6 | TRBV5-5 | . | TRBD1
TGTGCCACCAGCAGAGATGGGCGGGAGGGGGAGACCCAGTACTTC | CATSRDGREGETQYF | TRBJ2-5 | TRBV15 | few | TRBD2
TGCGCCAGCAGCTTTAGCTCCTACGAGCAGTACTTC | CASSFSSYEQYF | TRBJ2-7 | TRBV5-1 | few | .
TGCGCCAGCAGCTTGGAAAGCACCAATGAAGCTTTCTTT | CASSLESTNEAFF | TRBJ1-1 | TRBV5-1 | . | .
TGCGCCAGCAGCTTGGATCCAGGGAACACTGAAGCTTTCTTT | CASSLDPGNTEAFF | TRBJ1-1 | TRBV5-1 | few | .
TGTGCCAGCAGCGCAGGACTAGCGCGGTCAGAGACCCAGTACTTC | CASSAGLARSETQYF | TRBJ2-5 | TRBV11-3 | few | TRBD2
TGTGCCTGGAGTGGCGGATATGTTAGCTCTGGCTACACCTTC | CAWSGGYVSSGYTF | TRBJ1-2 | TRBV30 | . | .
TGTGCCAGCAGCTTGTCAAGGGTCCCAGGGCAGGAGACCCAGTACTTC | CASSLSRVPGQETQYF | TRBJ2-5 | TRBV11-1 | . | .
TGCGCCAGCAGCCCTGGACAGGGGGGAGCTACCTACGAGCAGTACTTC | CASSPGQGGATYEQYF | TRBJ2-7 | TRBV5-1 | many | TRBD1